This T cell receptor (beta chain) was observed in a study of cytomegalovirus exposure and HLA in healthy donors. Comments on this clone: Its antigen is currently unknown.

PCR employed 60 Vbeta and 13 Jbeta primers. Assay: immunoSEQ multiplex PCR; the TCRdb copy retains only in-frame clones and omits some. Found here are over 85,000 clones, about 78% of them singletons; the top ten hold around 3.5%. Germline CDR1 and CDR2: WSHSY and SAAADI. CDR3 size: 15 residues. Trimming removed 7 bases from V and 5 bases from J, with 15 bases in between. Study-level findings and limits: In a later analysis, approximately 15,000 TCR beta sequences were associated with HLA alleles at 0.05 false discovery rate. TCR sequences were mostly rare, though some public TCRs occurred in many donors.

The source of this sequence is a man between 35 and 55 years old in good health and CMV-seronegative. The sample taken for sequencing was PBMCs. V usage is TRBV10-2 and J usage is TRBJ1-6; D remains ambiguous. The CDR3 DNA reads TGCGCCAGCAAACCACCTAGTCAGAATAATTCACCCCTCCACTTT. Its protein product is CASKPPSQNNSPLHF.